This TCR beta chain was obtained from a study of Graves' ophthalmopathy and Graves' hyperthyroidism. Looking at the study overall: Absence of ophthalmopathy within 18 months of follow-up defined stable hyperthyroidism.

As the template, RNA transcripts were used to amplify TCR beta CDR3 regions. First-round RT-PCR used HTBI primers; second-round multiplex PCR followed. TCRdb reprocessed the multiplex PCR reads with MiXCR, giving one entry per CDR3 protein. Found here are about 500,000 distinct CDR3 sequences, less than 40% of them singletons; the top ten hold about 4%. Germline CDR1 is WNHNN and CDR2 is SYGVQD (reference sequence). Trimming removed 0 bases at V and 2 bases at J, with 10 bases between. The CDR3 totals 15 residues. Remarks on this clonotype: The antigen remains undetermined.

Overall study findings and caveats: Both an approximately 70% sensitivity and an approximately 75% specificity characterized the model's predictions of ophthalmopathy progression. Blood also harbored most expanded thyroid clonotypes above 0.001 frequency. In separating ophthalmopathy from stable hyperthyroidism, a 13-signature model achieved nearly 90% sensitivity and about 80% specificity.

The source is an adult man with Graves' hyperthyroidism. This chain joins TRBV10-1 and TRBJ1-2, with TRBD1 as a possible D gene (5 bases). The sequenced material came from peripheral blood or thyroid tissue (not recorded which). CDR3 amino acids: CASSESAGNNYGYTF. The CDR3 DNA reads TGCGCCAGCAGTGAGTCGGCAGGGAACAACTATGGCTACACCTTC.